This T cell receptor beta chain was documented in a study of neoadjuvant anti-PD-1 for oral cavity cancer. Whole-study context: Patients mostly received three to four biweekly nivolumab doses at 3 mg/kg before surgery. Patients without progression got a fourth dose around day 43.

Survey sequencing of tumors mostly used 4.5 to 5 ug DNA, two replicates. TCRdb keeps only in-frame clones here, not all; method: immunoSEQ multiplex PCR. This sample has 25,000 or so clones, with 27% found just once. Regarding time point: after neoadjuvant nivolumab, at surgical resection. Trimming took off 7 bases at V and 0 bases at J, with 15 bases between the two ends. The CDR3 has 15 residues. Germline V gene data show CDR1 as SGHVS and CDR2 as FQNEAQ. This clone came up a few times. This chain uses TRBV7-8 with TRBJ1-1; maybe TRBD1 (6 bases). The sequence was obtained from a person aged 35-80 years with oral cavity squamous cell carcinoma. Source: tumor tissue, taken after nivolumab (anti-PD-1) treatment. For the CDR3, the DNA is TGTGCCAGCACCGCAACCCAGGGGATGAACACTGAAGCTTTCTTT. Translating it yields CASTATQGMNTEAFF.